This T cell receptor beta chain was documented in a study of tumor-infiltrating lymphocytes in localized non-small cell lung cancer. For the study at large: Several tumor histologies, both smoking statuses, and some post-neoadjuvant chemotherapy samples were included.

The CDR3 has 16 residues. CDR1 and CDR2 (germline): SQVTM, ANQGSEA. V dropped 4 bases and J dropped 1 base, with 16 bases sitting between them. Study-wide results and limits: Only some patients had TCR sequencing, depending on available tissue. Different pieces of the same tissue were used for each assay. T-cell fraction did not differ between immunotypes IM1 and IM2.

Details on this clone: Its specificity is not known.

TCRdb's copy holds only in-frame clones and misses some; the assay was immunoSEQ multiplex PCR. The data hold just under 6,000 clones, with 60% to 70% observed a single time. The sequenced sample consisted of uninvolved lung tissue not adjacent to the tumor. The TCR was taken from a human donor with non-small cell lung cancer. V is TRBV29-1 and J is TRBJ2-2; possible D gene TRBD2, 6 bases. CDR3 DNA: TGCAGCGTTGCCGGAGAAAGGGACTGGAACACCGGGGAGCTGTTTTTT. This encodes CSVAGERDWNTGELFF.